Listed here are 30 T cell receptor beta chains from one sample, sequenced in a study of T-cell reconstitution after alpha-beta-depleted transplantation in children. Unique molecular identifiers were incorporated during preparation of the TCRbeta library. Via MiXCR, TCRdb re-called the PCR reads, giving one row per CDR3 protein. The data contain approximately 32,000 distinct CDR3 sequences, approximately 7% of them singletons. These receptors' targets are unknown. Study-level results: Alpha-beta T cells about two months after transplant reportedly derived from several hundred expanded graft clones.

Source: peripheral blood, taken 60 days after TCRalphabeta/CD19-depleted stem cell transplant. These receptors were collected from a child less than two years old who had a stem cell transplant for acute myeloid leukemia, so the T cells may come from the graft donor.

This clonotype was counted many times. The chain recombines TRBV5-1 with TRBJ1-2; D remains ambiguous. Trimming took 2 bases from V and 1 from J, leaving 6 bases between them. In germline, CDR1 is SGHRS, CDR2 YFSETQ. This CDR3 is 13 amino acids long. CDR3 coding DNA: TGCGCCAGCAGCTTTGGAGATAACTATGGCTACACCTTC. It encodes CASSFGDNYGYTF.

This clonotype was observed at least ten times. The chain combines TRBV7-8 with TRBJ2-7; possibly TRBD2 for D (6 bases). The V and J ends lost 3 bases and 2 bases respectively, with 11 bases between them. The CDR3 totals 14 residues. Germline V CDR1 and CDR2: SGHVS, FQNEAQ. CDR3 coding DNA: TGTGCCAGCAGCTTCCCGGGGGTAGCCTACGAGCAGTACTTC. It is translated as CASSFPGVAYEQYF.

This clonotype was seen many times. The chain carries TRBV7-9 and TRBJ2-2; TRBD2 agrees at 12 bases. Germline lookup yields CDR1 SEHNR and CDR2 FQNEAQ (reference sequence). The CDR3 consists of 16 residues. Losses at the gene ends were 8 bases for V and 2 bases for J; bases not matched to a gene: 6. CDR3 sequence: CASGGLAGINTGELFF. The CDR3 DNA reads TGTGCCAGCGGAGGACTAGCGGGGATCAACACCGGGGAGCTGTTTTTT.

This clonotype was detected only a few times. The V call is TRBV7-9, the J call TRBJ1-4, with 7 bases matching TRBD1. The length of the CDR3 is 15 residues. The germline gives CDR1 SEHNR, CDR2 FQNEAQ (reference sequence). The V and J ends lost 2 bases and 6 bases, in that order; junction bases with no gene match: 6. This chain's CDR3 is CASSLTTGRDEKLFF. CDR3 nucleotides: TGTGCCAGCAGCTTAACGACAGGGAGGGATGAAAAACTGTTTTTT.

V gene TRBV20-1 combines with J gene TRBJ1-2, with D unresolved. This CDR3 has 12 amino acids. V was shortened by 2 bases and J by 2 bases, with 6 bases between the two germline ends. CDR1 and CDR2 (germline): DFQATT, SNEGSKA (reference sequence). The CDR3 sequence: CSARWQNYGYTF. The CDR3 region has the DNA TGCAGTGCTAGATGGCAGAACTATGGCTACACCTTC.

This clonotype was counted many times. The chain links TRBV4-1 to TRBJ1-1; D is unresolved. Germline CDR1 MGHRA, CDR2 YSYEKL. The CDR3 has 13 residues. V lost 3 bases and J 7 bases, leaving 12 bases between the germline ends. The CDR3, as DNA: TGCGCCAGCAGCCAGCTAGGCCCCGATGAAGCTTTCTTT. It codes for CASSQLGPDEAFF.

This clonotype was seen many times. The rearrangement uses TRBV4-3 and TRBJ2-7; D could derive from TRBD1 or TRBD2 (5 bases each). The germline V and J ends were trimmed by 0 bases and 4 bases, with 19 bases remaining between them. Germline CDR1 reads LGHNA; CDR2 reads YSLEER. The CDR3 runs 17 residues. This chain's CDR3 is CASSQDTGPGSGYEQYF. CDR3 in DNA: TGCGCCAGCAGCCAAGATACGGGGCCGGGGTCCGGGTACGAGCAGTACTTC.

This clonotype was seen at least ten times. The rearrangement uses TRBV7-9 and TRBJ2-7, with a possible D match to TRBD1 (5 bases). The CDR3 spans 15 residues. Germline assignment: CDR1 SEHNR and CDR2 FQNEAQ (reference sequence). The V end lost 2 bases, the J end lost 3 bases, and 14 bases lay between the germline ends. CDR3 in amino acids: CASSLQAPGHYEQYF. The CDR3 DNA follows: TGTGCCAGCAGCTTACAGGCCCCAGGGCACTACGAGCAGTACTTC.

This clonotype was counted ten times or more. The chain employs TRBV7-3 and TRBJ2-3, with 9 bases matching TRBD1. Germline V CDR1 and CDR2: SGHTA, FQGTGA. The CDR3 length is 12 residues. V trimming: 4 bases; J trimming: 11 bases; junction bases outside the gene matches: 4. The CDR3 protein is CASSSGQGRQYF. CDR3 DNA: TGTGCCAGCAGCTCGGGACAGGGTCGGCAGTATTTT.

This clonotype was seen repeatedly, ten times or more. This chain joins TRBV9 and TRBJ2-1, with 9 bases aligning to TRBD2. J gave up 3 bases and V 0 bases, and 4 bases lay outside the gene matches. There are 16 residues in the CDR3. Germline CDR1 is SGDLS and CDR2 is YYNGEE. The CDR3 loop reads CASSVDSGGRYNEQFF. As DNA, the CDR3 is TGTGCCAGCAGCGTAGATAGCGGGGGCCGCTACAATGAGCAGTTCTTC.

The sample holds many counts of this clonotype. The chain links TRBV9 to TRBJ2-3; D call uncertain. The CDR3 consists of 14 residues. The germline V gene has CDR1 SGDLS and CDR2 YYNGEE. V was trimmed by 0 bases and J by 2 bases, leaving 7 bases between them. The CDR3 DNA is TGTGCCAGCAGCGTAGAGGACCCCACAGATACGCAGTATTTT. Protein product: CASSVEDPTDTQYF.

This clonotype was counted many times. The chain uses TRBV14 and TRBJ1-2, with 9 nucleotides matching TRBD1. The V and J ends lost 4 bases and 1 base, in that order; junction bases with no gene match: 4. CDR3 length: 15 amino acids. Germline assignment: CDR1 SGHDN and CDR2 FVKESK. The CDR3 DNA reads as TGTGCCAGCAGCCCACGGACAGGGGTTAACTATGGCTACACCTTC. This gives the protein CASSPRTGVNYGYTF.

This clonotype was counted ten times or more. V usage is TRBV24-1 and J usage is TRBJ1-1, with D unresolved. V was clipped by 3 bases and J by 7 bases, with 11 bases between them. The germline V gene has CDR1 KGHDR and CDR2 SFDVKD. CDR3 length: 13 amino acids. For the CDR3, the DNA is TGTGCCACCAGTGATATGTCTCGGGGTGAAGCTTTCTTT. It codes for CATSDMSRGEAFF.

There are many counts of this clonotype. The V and J genes are TRBV4-2 and TRBJ2-3; a weak D match, TRBD2 (6 bases). CDR3 size: 16 residues. The germline gives CDR1 LGHNA, CDR2 YNFKEQ. Trimming pared 4 bases from V and 0 bases from J, leaving 14 bases between. CDR3 sequence (DNA): TGTGCCAGCAGCCTGGAGGGGTATTTTAGCACAGATACGCAGTATTTT. Residues: CASSLEGYFSTDTQYF.

This clonotype was counted ten times or more. The chain has TRBV20-1 and TRBJ2-7, with 10 positions matching TRBD2. Germline-derived CDR1 and CDR2 are DFQATT and SNEGSKA (reference sequence). The length of the CDR3 is 15 residues. J gave up 5 bases and V 4 bases, and 11 bases lay outside the gene matches. The CDR3 sequence is CSAKRGGLGRDEQYF. The CDR3 region has the DNA TGCAGTGCTAAGCGGGGGGGACTAGGCCGGGACGAGCAGTACTTC.

As regards this clonotype: The junction does not match germline at one end; this may be a read error. The chain has TRBV7-9 and TRBJ2-2, with 7 bases that match TRBD1. The CDR3 is 15 residues long. Germline V lookup: CDR1 SEHNR, CDR2 FQNEAQ (reference sequence). The CDR3 is CASSFQQGNAGELFF. Here the CDR3 DNA reads TGTGCCAGCAGCTTTCAACAGGGGAACGCCGGGGAGCTGTTTTTT.

This clonotype has at least ten counts. This chain links TRBV11-2 with TRBJ2-5, with 9 bases fitting TRBD2. Germline CDR1 reads SGHAT; CDR2 reads FQNNGV. The J segment lost 2 bases and the V segment lost 5 bases, leaving 6 bases of the junction unmatched. CDR3 length equals 15 residues. The DNA for the CDR3 is TGTGCCAGCAGCCCTTATAGCGGGGGTCAAGAGACCCAGTACTTC. This translates into CASSPYSGGQETQYF.

The sample holds many counts of this clonotype. This rearrangement joins TRBV27 to TRBJ2-7, with a tentative D call TRBD1 (6 bases). Germline V gene sequence: CDR1 MNHEY, CDR2 SMNVEV (reference sequence). The length of the CDR3 is 14 residues. V gave up 6 bases and J gave up 9 bases, with 21 bases separating them. Here the CDR3 reads CASSRLTGRASQYF. The CDR3 DNA reads TGTGCCAGCAGCAGGCTTACAGGGCGTGCGTCGCAGTACTTC.

This clonotype was seen repeatedly, ten times or more. The chain couples TRBV2 to TRBJ2-2; D ambiguous. The V end lost 10 bases, the J end lost 4 bases, and 10 bases lay between the germline ends. The CDR3 consists of 12 residues. Germline CDR1 is SNHLY and CDR2 is FYNNEI. The CDR3 DNA follows: TGTGCCACCTTCCGGACCACCGGGGAGCTGTTTTTT. Protein: CATFRTTGELFF.

Ten or more counts support this clonotype. The V and J genes are TRBV27 and TRBJ2-7, with 12 bases fitting TRBD2. Germline values: CDR1 MNHEY, CDR2 SMNVEV (reference sequence). CDR3 size: 15 residues. V lost 4 bases, J lost 0 bases, and 1 base stayed unmatched. This chain's CDR3 is CASSSGLAGSYEQYF. The CDR3 coding sequence is TGTGCCAGCAGTTCGGGACTAGCGGGCTCCTACGAGCAGTACTTC.

This clonotype was observed many times. The rearrangement links TRBV5-5 to TRBJ2-2; no reliable D call. CDR3 length: 14 residues. V was pared by 5 bases and J by 7 bases, with 15 bases between. Germline V gene data show CDR1 as SGHKS and CDR2 as YYEKEE (reference sequence). CDR3 residues: CASSLRRAGGELFF. For the CDR3, the DNA is TGTGCCAGCAGTTTGAGGAGAGCAGGCGGGGAGCTGTTTTTT.

This clonotype was detected ten times or more. The V call is TRBV2, the J call TRBJ1-2, with TRBD1 identical over 7 bases. The CDR3 runs to 14 residues. Germline V gives CDR1 SNHLY, CDR2 FYNNEI. With 6 bases clipped from V and 6 bases from J, the junction kept 10 bases outside the gene matches. This CDR3 reads CASSVDRALNGYTF. The CDR3 nucleotides are TGTGCCAGCAGCGTTGACAGGGCCCTCAATGGCTACACCTTC.

This clonotype has a count of ten or more. The V gene is TRBV7-2, the J gene TRBJ2-3; D call uncertain. The CDR3 loop spans 14 amino acids. V lost 1 base to trimming and J lost 4 bases, with 9 bases between them. Germline V gene lookup returns CDR1 SGHTA and CDR2 FQGNSA. The CDR3 region is CASSLVGQADTQYF. In nucleotides, the CDR3 is TGTGCCAGCAGCTTAGTAGGTCAGGCAGATACGCAGTATTTT.

This clonotype came up many times. The chain employs TRBV21-1 and TRBJ2-5. TRBV21-1 constitutes a pseudogene. This CDR3 has 12 residues. The CDR3 bases are TGTGCCAGCAGTGTTACGCAAGAGACCCAGTACTTC. Translation: CASSVTQETQYF.

This clonotype was counted at least ten times. V and J are TRBV6-2 or TRBV6-3 and TRBJ2-4; D is unresolved. The V end was cut by 1 base, the J end by 0 bases, with 10 bases between. The CDR3 loop spans 16 amino acids. Germline assignment: CDR1 MNHEY and CDR2 SVGEGT. The CDR3 bases are TGTGCCAGCAGTTACTATCCAGGTTTAGCCAAAAACATTCAGTACTTC. Its translation: CASSYYPGLAKNIQYF.

This clonotype was seen at least ten times. This rearrangement joins TRBV6-2 or TRBV6-3 to TRBJ2-5; 8 bases agree with TRBD1. The CDR3 loop spans 14 amino acids. The junction had 7 bases not matched to a gene; V was cut back by 6 bases and J by 4 bases. The germline gives CDR1 MNHEY, CDR2 SVGEGT. CDR3 region: CASRSRGRGETQYF. As DNA, the CDR3 is TGTGCCAGCAGGAGCAGGGGGCGCGGAGAGACCCAGTACTTC.

This chain joins TRBV4-3 and TRBJ2-3; 9 positions match TRBD2. Trimming at V came to 4 bases and at J to 4 bases, leaving 9 bases not matched to a gene. Per germline, CDR1 LGHNA and CDR2 YSLEER. The CDR3 contains 16 residues. The CDR3 DNA reads TGCGCCAGCAGCCGGAGTAGCGGGAGCGGCGCAGATACGCAGTATTTT. Its translation: CASSRSSGSGADTQYF.

In this sample, this clonotype turned up many times. The gene calls are TRBV5-1 and TRBJ2-1; the match to TRBD2 covers 11 bases. The trim removed 5 bases at V and 8 bases at J, leaving 21 bases unmatched. This CDR3 spans 19 amino acids. Per germline, CDR1 SGHRS and CDR2 YFSETQ. Here the CDR3 reads CASRWISTKTSGSFDEQFF. The CDR3 nucleotides are TGCGCCAGCAGGTGGATTTCCACTAAAACTAGCGGGAGTTTCGATGAGCAGTTCTTC.

This clonotype has ten or more counts. The chain links TRBV7-2 to TRBJ2-2; D tentatively fits TRBD1 or TRBD2 (5 bases each). V gave up 7 bases and J gave up 0 bases, with 15 bases separating them. The V gene's germline CDR1 is SGHTA and CDR2 FQGNSA. The CDR3 spans 16 residues. The CDR3 spells CASTPGASPNTGELFF. CDR3 coding DNA: TGTGCCAGCACCCCTGGGGCTAGCCCGAACACCGGGGAGCTGTTTTTT.

This clonotype was found many times. This chain links TRBV7-9 with TRBJ1-5; TRBD1 agrees at 8 bases. CDR1 SEHNR and CDR2 FQNEAQ come from the germline V gene (reference sequence). V shed 5 bases and J 0 bases; nucleotides not matched to a gene: 9. The CDR3 runs to 17 residues. CDR3 sequence (DNA): TGTGCCAGCAGCCGGGGCAGGGGGCGGGATAGCAATCAGCCCCAGCATTTT. Its protein product is CASSRGRGRDSNQPQHF.